This entry lists 21 T cell receptor beta chains sequenced from one sample in a study of CD8 T cells in ankylosing spondylitis (dated 2017 in TCRdb). Library preparation was by 5' RACE. Instrument used: Illumina HiSeq 2500. The public reads were run again by TCRdb, first through fastp at Q25 and then through MiXCR, and only productive beta chains were kept. For every CDR3 protein sequence, its rows merge into one entry that carries the most common genes and DNA. The table for this sample lists approximately 300,000 distinct CDR3 sequences; less than 25% of them were counted only once. The top ten constitute 3.5% of the sample. The material sequenced was blood, either unsorted or a sorted T cell fraction (not recorded which). These receptors originate from a female donor with ankylosing spondylitis or in good health (not recorded which).

The chain recombines TRBV20-1 with TRBJ2-7; 9 bases are shared with TRBD2. This CDR3 comprises 14 residues. Trimming removed 5 bases from V and 2 bases from J; junction bases left unmatched: 7. In germline, CDR1 is DFQATT, CDR2 SNEGSKA (reference sequence). This chain's CDR3 is CSAEGASGAYEQYF. Written as DNA, the CDR3 is TGCAGTGCTGAGGGCGCTAGCGGGGCCTACGAGCAGTACTTC.

This clonotype was picked up a small number of times. The chain uses TRBV10-3 and TRBJ2-2; 7 bases map to TRBD2. CDR3 length: 13 residues. The trim removed 8 bases at V and 2 bases at J, leaving 2 bases unmatched. CDR1 is ENHRY, CDR2 SYGVKD, per germline. The CDR3, as DNA: TGTGCCATCGGGACTACTAACACCGGGGAGCTGTTTTTT. It translates to CAIGTTNTGELFF.

This clonotype appeared many times. This chain links TRBV12-3 or TRBV12-4 with TRBJ2-1; D tentatively reads TRBD1 or TRBD2 (5 bases each). The CDR3 extends over 13 amino acids. Between the trimmed V and J ends, which lost 7 bases and 7 bases, there was a span of 14 bases. CDR3: CASTSVGGNEQFF. The CDR3 bases are TGTGCCAGCACCTCGGTTGGGGGAAATGAGCAGTTCTTC.

The chain employs TRBV4-3 and TRBJ1-1, with 8 bases identical to TRBD1. In germline, CDR1 is LGHNA, CDR2 YSLEER. CDR3 length: 17 amino acids. Germline trimming cut 0 bases from V and 2 bases from J; bases unmatched to any gene: 8. The CDR3 DNA reads TGCGCCAGCAGCCAAGATAGGCGGACAGGGATAAACACTGAAGCTTTCTTT. This translates into CASSQDRRTGINTEAFF.

This clonotype was counted many times. The V gene is TRBV29-1, the J gene TRBJ2-5; the D call may be TRBD1 or TRBD2 (5 bases each). The germline gives CDR1 SQVTM, CDR2 ANQGSEA. With 5 bases removed from V and 1 base from J, the gap between germline ends came to 17 bases. The CDR3 totals 15 residues. Written as DNA, the CDR3 is TGCAGCGTTTTAACAAGAAGAGGGGTCCAAGAGACCCAGTACTTC. This sequence encodes CSVLTRRGVQETQYF.

This chain uses TRBV20-1 with TRBJ2-7; D is perhaps TRBD1 or TRBD2 (5 bases each). The CDR3 totals 12 residues. The germline V and J ends were trimmed by 6 bases and 1 base, with 10 bases remaining between them. Per germline, CDR1 DFQATT and CDR2 SNEGSKA (reference sequence). The CDR3 loop reads CSAAGASYEQYF. As DNA, the CDR3 is TGCAGTGCAGCCGGGGCTTCCTACGAGCAGTACTTC.

There are a few counts of this clonotype. The V call is TRBV10-3, the J call TRBJ2-1; TRBD2 matches at 8 bases. Germline-derived CDR1 and CDR2 are ENHRY and SYGVKD. V lost 6 bases and J lost 0; bases outside the gene matches: 7. The length of the CDR3 is 16 residues. The CDR3 here is CAIRATSASSYNEQFF. CDR3 nucleotide sequence: TGTGCCATCAGAGCGACTAGCGCAAGCTCCTACAATGAGCAGTTCTTC.

The rearrangement links TRBV12-3 or TRBV12-4 to TRBJ1-1; D is ambiguous. Trimming removed 9 bases from V and 4 bases from J, with 18 bases in between. The CDR3 is 14 amino acids. The CDR3, as DNA: TGTGCCAGTATGAACAATTGGGAGAGCACTGAAGCTTTCTTT. Encoded protein: CASMNNWESTEAFF.

The chain uses TRBV5-1 and TRBJ2-3; TRBD2 matches at 8 bases. The CDR3 runs 13 residues. With V trimmed by 3 bases and J by 8 bases, 5 bases remained unmatched. Germline assignment: CDR1 SGHRS and CDR2 YFSETQ. The CDR3 loop is CASSSSSGATQYF. For the CDR3, the DNA is TGCGCCAGCAGCTCGAGTAGCGGGGCTACGCAGTATTTT.

This clonotype was counted at least ten times. CDR3 nucleotide sequence: TGTGCCAGCAGTTTCACAGGCCTAACAGAAGCTTTCTTT. Translation gives CASSFTGLTEAFF. The chain links TRBV12-3 or TRBV12-4 to TRBJ1-1, with a possible D match to TRBD1 (5 bases). CDR3 length equals 13 residues. V was trimmed by 3 bases and J by 8 bases, leaving 13 bases between them.

V gene TRBV11-3 combines with J gene TRBJ1-1; the match to TRBD1 covers 8 bases. This CDR3 region has 16 residues. V trimming: 5 bases; J trimming: 5 bases; junction bases outside the gene matches: 13. Germline CDR1 is SGHNT and CDR2 is YENEEA. CDR3 residues: CASSVTSGGAGTEAFF. The CDR3 nucleotides are TGTGCCAGCAGCGTCACCTCAGGGGGCGCGGGGACTGAAGCTTTCTTT.

The chain has TRBV10-3 and TRBJ2-3, with 8 bases that match TRBD2. The CDR3 contains 14 residues. J was trimmed by 2 bases and V by 10 bases; bases with no gene match: 8. The germline V gene has CDR1 ENHRY and CDR2 SYGVKD. The CDR3 reads CATIAGTLTDTQYF. CDR3 coding DNA: TGTGCCACCATAGCGGGAACCCTCACAGATACGCAGTATTTT.

This clonotype was observed a handful of times. This chain uses TRBV20-1 with TRBJ2-1; 7 nucleotides agree with TRBD2. V was clipped by 5 bases and J by 10 bases; unmatched bases: 14. This CDR3 contains 14 residues. CDR1 is DFQATT, CDR2 SNEGSKA, per germline (reference sequence). CDR3 in amino acids: CSAGDYSTGEEQFF. CDR3 nucleotide sequence: TGCAGTGCTGGGGACTACTCTACCGGGGAGGAGCAGTTCTTC.

The CDR3 coding sequence is TGCGCCAGCAGCCAAGAAAGGATAATATACAATGAGCAGTTCTTC. This codes for CASSQERIIYNEQFF. The rearrangement joins TRBV4-1 to TRBJ2-1; D ambiguous. This CDR3 is 15 amino acids long. Per the germline V gene, CDR1 is MGHRA and CDR2 is YSYEKL. The ends were cut back, 0 bases at V and 4 bases at J, with 10 bases in the middle.

Only a few counts were recorded for this clonotype. The genes are TRBV5-8 and TRBJ2-1; 12 nucleotides line up with TRBD2. CDR1 and CDR2 (germline): SGHTS, YDEGEE. The CDR3 has 16 residues. V lost 3 bases to trimming and J lost 7 bases; unmatched junction nucleotides: 8. The CDR3 reads CASSSRTSGVFNEQFF. The CDR3 nucleotides are TGTGCCAGCAGCTCGAGGACTAGCGGGGTGTTTAATGAGCAGTTCTTC.

This clonotype was counted a few times. The chain joins TRBV5-1 to TRBJ1-2, with 7 bases fitting TRBD1. CDR1 is SGHRS, CDR2 YFSETQ, per germline. This CDR3 region has 15 residues. V trimming: 4 bases; J trimming: 2 bases; junction bases outside the gene matches: 8. CDR3 DNA: TGCGCCAGCAGCGGCAGGGGGTCAGGGAACTATGGCTACACCTTC. This gives the protein CASSGRGSGNYGYTF.

This clonotype is classed as medium-sized. The chain carries TRBV29-1 and TRBJ1-1, with a weak D call TRBD1 (6 bases). The CDR3 totals 10 residues. V was trimmed by 4 bases and J by 11 bases, leaving 11 bases between them. Germline V lookup: CDR1 SQVTM, CDR2 ANQGSEA. CDR3 residues: CSVVGGEAFF. In DNA form, the CDR3 reads TGCAGCGTTGTGGGGGGCGAGGCTTTCTTT. The whole variable domain, filled in from reference TRBV29-1 and TRBJ1-1, reads SAVISQKPSRDICQRGTSLTIQCQVDSQVTMMFWYRQQPGQSLTLIATANQGSEATYESGFVIDKFPISRPNLTFSTLTVSNMSPEDSSIYLCSVVGGEAFFGQGTRLTVV.

This clonotype has only a few counts. The chain carries TRBV4-3 and TRBJ2-3; TRBD2 aligns across 9 bases. Germline V gene sequence: CDR1 LGHNA, CDR2 YSLEER. After removal of 2 bases from V and 4 bases from J, the junction contained 7 bases not matched to a gene. The CDR3 consists of 16 residues. The CDR3 loop reads CASSQLPAGGADTQYF. The CDR3 region has the DNA TGCGCCAGCAGCCAACTGCCAGCGGGAGGTGCAGATACGCAGTATTTT.

J is TRBJ2-7 and V is TRBV20-1; D is ambiguous. V was trimmed by 5 bases and J by 0 bases, leaving 11 bases between them. The CDR3 length is 13 residues. Germline V gene data show CDR1 as DFQATT and CDR2 as SNEGSKA (reference sequence). The chain's CDR3 is CSAYGSLSYEQYF. The CDR3 nucleotides are TGCAGTGCTTACGGGTCACTCTCCTACGAGCAGTACTTC.

This clonotype was seen only a few times. The V gene is TRBV23-1, the J gene TRBJ2-1, with D uncertain. TRBV23-1 is treated as an ORF (open reading frame) with a function not yet certain. Trimming pared 7 bases from V and 7 bases from J, leaving 14 bases between. This CDR3 is 13 amino acids long. The CDR3 sequence: CASTATPRNEQFF. CDR3 sequence (DNA): TGCGCCAGCACGGCAACCCCGAGGAATGAGCAGTTCTTC.

The V call is TRBV20-1, the J call TRBJ2-1; possibly TRBD1 or TRBD2 for D (5 bases each). Germline lookup yields CDR1 DFQATT and CDR2 SNEGSKA (reference sequence). V was shortened by 0 bases and J by 4 bases, with 22 bases between the two germline ends. This CDR3 comprises 18 residues. The CDR3 sequence is CSARDLVLENGAYNEQFF. CDR3 DNA sequence: TGCAGTGCTAGAGATTTAGTTTTGGAAAACGGGGCTTACAATGAGCAGTTCTTC.